The rows below give T cell receptor beta chains drawn from one sample of a study of blood T cell repertoires in COVID-19. The repertoire was sequenced with immunoSEQ multiplex PCR; TCRdb's copy has only in-frame clones and lacks some. The repertoire holds around 200,000 clones, about 86% seen once, with roughly 8.7% in the top ten. Specimen: peripheral blood. The receptors were sampled from a man aged 35-49 years with active or convalescent COVID-19. Both conserved end residues are trimmed from each CDR3.

v_call: TRBV7-9; j_call: TRBJ1-2; cdr3_aa: ASTLLNRGYT
v_call: TRBV19; j_call: TRBJ1-2; cdr3_aa: ASSPGVNYGYT
v_call: TRBV3-1/TRBV3-2; j_call: TRBJ1-5; cdr3_aa: ASSQEGGLNQPQH
v_call: TRBV20-1; j_call: TRBJ1-6; cdr3_aa: SASSGGSPLH
v_call: TRBV5-1; j_call: TRBJ2-7; cdr3_aa: ASSLESQGYEQY
v_call: TRBV30; j_call: TRBJ1-5; cdr3_aa: AWSSGTGLRNQPQH
v_call: TRBV3-1/TRBV3-2; j_call: TRBJ2-7; cdr3_aa: ASSQGLTGTTYEQY
v_call: TRBV30; j_call: TRBJ2-7; cdr3_aa: AWTPSSGRGHEQY
v_call: TRBV12-3/TRBV12-4; j_call: TRBJ1-5; cdr3_aa: ASSYRNNQPQH
v_call: TRBV6-5; j_call: TRBJ2-1; cdr3_aa: ASSEGLAAYNEQF
v_call: TRBV6-2/TRBV6-3; j_call: TRBJ1-2; cdr3_aa: ASSSFLRGDRYGYT
v_call: TRBV5-4; j_call: TRBJ2-3; cdr3_aa: ASSLLAGTDTQY
v_call: TRBV5-6; j_call: TRBJ1-1; cdr3_aa: ASSLAGRREAF
v_call: TRBV2; j_call: TRBJ2-5; cdr3_aa: ASSEALLAATQETQY
v_call: TRBV19; j_call: TRBJ1-2; cdr3_aa: ASSMPGNPYGYT
v_call: TRBV13; j_call: TRBJ2-2; cdr3_aa: ASSSVGGSNTGELF
v_call: TRBV6-5; j_call: TRBJ2-2; cdr3_aa: ASKPTGPNTGELF
v_call: TRBV11-2; j_call: TRBJ2-5; cdr3_aa: ASSGRGAYQETQY